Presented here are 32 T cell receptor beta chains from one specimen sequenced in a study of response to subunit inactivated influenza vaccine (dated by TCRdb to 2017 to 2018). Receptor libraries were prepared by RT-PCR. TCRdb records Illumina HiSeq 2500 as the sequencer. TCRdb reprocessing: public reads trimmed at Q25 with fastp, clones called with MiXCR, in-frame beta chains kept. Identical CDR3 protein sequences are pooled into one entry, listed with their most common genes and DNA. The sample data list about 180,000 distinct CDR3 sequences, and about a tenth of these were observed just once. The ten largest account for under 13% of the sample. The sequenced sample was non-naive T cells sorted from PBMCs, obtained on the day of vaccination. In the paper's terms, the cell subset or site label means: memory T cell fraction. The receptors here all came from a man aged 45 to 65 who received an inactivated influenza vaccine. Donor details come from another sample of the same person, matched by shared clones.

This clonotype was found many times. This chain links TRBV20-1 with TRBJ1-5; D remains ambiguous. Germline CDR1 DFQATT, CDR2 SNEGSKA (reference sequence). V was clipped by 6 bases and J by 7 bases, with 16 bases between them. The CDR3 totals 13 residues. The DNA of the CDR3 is TGCAGTGCCGGAGACCTACCGGGGCAGCCCCAGCATTTT. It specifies CSAGDLPGQPQHF.

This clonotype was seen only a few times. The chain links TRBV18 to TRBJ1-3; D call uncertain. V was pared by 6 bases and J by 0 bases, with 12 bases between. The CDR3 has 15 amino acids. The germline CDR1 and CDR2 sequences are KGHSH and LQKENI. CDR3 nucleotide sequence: TGTGCCAGCTCCCAAAGAGGATCCTCTGGAAACACCATATATTTT. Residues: CASSQRGSSGNTIYF. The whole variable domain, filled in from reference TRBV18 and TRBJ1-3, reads NAGVMQNPRHLVRRRGQEARLRCSPMKGHSHVYWYRQLPEEGLKFMVYLQKENIIDESGMPKERFSAEFPKEGPSILRIQQVVRGDSAAYFCASSQRGSSGNTIYFGEGSWLTVV.

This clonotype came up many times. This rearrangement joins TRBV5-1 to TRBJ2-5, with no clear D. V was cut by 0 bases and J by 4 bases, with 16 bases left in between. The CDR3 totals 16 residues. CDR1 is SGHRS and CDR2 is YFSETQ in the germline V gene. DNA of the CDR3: TGCGCCAGCAGCTTGGTGGGCAGAATGTCCGGAGAGACCCAGTACTTC. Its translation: CASSLVGRMSGETQYF.

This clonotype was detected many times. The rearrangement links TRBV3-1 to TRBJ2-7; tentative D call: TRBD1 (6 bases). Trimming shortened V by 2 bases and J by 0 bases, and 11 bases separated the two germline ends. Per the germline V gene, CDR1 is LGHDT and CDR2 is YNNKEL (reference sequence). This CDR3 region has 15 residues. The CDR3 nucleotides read TGTGCCAGCAGCCAACAGGGGCGCAGCTCCTACGAGCAGTACTTC. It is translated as CASSQQGRSSYEQYF.

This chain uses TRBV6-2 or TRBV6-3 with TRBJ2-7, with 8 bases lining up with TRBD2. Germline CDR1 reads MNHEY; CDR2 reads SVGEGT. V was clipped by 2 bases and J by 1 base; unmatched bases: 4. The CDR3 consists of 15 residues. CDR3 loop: CASSYRGGISYEQYF. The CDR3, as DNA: TGTGCCAGCAGTTACCGCGGGGGGATTTCCTACGAGCAGTACTTC.

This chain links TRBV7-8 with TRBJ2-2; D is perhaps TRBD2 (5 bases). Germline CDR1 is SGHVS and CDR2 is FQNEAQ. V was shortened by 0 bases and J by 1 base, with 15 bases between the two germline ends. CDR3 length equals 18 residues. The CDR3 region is CASSLASGVGLNTGELFF. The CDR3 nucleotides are TGTGCCAGCAGCTTAGCATCCGGGGTCGGCTTGAACACCGGGGAGCTGTTTTTT.

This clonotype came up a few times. The CDR3 is CASSRGQETQYF. CDR3 DNA sequence: TGTGCCAGCAGTAGGGGACAAGAGACCCAGTACTTC. V usage is TRBV11-3 and J usage is TRBJ2-5; D perhaps matches TRBD1 (5 bases). Germline V lookup: CDR1 SGHNT, CDR2 YENEEA. V was pared by 6 bases and J by 2 bases, with 7 bases between. This CDR3 is built from 12 residues.

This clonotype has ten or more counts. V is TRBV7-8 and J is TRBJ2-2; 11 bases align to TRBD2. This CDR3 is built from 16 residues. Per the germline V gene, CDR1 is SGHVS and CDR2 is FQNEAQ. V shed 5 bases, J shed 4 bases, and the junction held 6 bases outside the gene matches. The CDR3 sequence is CASSLIAGGRTGELFF. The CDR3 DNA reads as TGTGCCAGCAGCCTCATAGCGGGGGGGCGCACCGGGGAGCTGTTTTTT.

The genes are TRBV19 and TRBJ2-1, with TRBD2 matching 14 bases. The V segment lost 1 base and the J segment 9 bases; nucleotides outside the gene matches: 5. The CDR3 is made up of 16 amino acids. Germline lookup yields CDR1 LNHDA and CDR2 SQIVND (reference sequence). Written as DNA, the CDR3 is TGTGCCAGTAGTATAGTGGGACTAGCGGGAGAGGTTGAGCAGTTCTTC. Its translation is CASSIVGLAGEVEQFF.

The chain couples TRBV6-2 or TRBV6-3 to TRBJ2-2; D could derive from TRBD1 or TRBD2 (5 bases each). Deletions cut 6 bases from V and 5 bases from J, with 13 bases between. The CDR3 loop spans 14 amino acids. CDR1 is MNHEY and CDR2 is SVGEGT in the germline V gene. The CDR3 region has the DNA TGTGCCAGCAGCGTGCAGGGACGGACCGGGGAGCTGTTTTTT. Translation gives CASSVQGRTGELFF.

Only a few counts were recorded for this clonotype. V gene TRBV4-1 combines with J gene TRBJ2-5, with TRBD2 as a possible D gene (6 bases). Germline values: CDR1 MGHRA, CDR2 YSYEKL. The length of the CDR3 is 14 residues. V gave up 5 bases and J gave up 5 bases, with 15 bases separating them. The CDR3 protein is CASSLGTSRETQYF. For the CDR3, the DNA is TGCGCCAGCAGCTTAGGGACTTCGCGGGAGACCCAGTACTTC.

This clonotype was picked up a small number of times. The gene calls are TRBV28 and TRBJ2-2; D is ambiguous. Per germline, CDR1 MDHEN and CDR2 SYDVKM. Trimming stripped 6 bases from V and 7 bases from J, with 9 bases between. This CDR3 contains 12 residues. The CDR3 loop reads CASSSTFGELFF. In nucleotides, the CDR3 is TGTGCCAGCAGCTCGACTTTCGGGGAGCTGTTTTTT.

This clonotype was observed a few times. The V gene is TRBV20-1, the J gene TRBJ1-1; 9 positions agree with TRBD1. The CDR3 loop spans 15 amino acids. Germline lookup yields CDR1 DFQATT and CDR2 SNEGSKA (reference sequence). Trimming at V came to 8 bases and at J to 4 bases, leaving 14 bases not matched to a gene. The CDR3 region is CSPPGSGQGFTEAFF. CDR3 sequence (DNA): TGCAGTCCACCCGGTTCGGGACAGGGCTTCACTGAAGCTTTCTTT.

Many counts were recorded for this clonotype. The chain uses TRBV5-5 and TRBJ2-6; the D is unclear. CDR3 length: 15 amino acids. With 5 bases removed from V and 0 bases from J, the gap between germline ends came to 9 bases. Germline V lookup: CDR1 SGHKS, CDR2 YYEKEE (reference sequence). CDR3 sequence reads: CASRRQVSGANVLTF. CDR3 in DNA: TGTGCCAGCAGGCGACAAGTCTCTGGGGCCAACGTCCTGACTTTC. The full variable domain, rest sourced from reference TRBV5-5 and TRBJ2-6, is DAGVTQSPTHLIKTRGQQVTLRCSPISGHKSVSWYQQVLGQGPQFIFQYYEKEERGRGNFPDRFSARQFPNYSSELNVNALLLGDSALYLCASRRQVSGANVLTFGAGSRLTVL.

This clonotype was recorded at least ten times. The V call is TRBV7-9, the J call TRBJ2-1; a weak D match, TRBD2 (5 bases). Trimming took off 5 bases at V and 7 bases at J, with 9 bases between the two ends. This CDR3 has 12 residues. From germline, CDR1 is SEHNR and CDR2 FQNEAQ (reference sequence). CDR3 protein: CASSPDLNEQFF. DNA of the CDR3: TGTGCCAGCAGCCCGGACTTAAATGAGCAGTTCTTC.

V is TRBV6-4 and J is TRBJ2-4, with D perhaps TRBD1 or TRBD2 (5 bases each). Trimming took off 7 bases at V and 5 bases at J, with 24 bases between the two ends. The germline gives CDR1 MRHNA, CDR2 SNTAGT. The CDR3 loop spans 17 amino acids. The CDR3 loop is CASKSRDGPLGQNIQYF. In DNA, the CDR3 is TGTGCCAGCAAAAGTAGGGACGGACCTTTGGGTCAAAACATTCAGTACTTC.

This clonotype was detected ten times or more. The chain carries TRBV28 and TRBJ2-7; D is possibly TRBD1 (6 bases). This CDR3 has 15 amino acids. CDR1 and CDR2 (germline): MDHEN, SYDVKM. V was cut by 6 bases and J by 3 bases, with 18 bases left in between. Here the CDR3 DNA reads TGTGCCAGCAGCCGCCCCAGGGGCTACCGCTACGAGCAGTACTTC. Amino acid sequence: CASSRPRGYRYEQYF.

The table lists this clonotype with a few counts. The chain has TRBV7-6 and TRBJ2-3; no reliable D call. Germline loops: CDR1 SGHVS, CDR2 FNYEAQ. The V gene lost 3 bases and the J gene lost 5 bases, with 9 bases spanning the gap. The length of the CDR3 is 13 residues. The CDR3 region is CASSLLGIDTQYF. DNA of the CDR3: TGTGCCAGCAGCTTGCTGGGGATAGATACGCAGTATTTT.

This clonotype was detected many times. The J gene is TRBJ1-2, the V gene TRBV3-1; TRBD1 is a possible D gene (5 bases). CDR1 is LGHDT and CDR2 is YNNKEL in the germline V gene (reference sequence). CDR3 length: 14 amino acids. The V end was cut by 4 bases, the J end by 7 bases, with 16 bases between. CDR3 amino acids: CASSPTQGRSGYTF. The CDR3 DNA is TGTGCCAGCAGCCCGACCCAGGGCAGAAGTGGCTACACCTTC.

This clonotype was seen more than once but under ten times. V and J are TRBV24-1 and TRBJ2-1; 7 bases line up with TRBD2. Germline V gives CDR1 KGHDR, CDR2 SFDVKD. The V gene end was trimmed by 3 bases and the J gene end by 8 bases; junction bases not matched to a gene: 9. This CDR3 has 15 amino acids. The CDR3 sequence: CATSDLGTGGDEQFF. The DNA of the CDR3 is TGTGCCACCAGTGATCTAGGGACTGGGGGGGATGAGCAGTTCTTC.

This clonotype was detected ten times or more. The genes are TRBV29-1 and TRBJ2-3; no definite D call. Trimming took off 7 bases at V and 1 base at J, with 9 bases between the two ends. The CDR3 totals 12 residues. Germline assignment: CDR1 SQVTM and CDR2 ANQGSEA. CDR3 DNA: TGCAGCGGCATACGGGGCACAGATACGCAGTATTTT. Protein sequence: CSGIRGTDTQYF.

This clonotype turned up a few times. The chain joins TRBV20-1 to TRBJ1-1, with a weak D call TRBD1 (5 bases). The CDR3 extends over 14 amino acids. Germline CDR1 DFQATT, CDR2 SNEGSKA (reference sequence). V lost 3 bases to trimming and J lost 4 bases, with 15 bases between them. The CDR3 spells CSASTLGVGTEAFF. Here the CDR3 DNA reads TGCAGTGCTAGCACTTTGGGGGTAGGCACTGAAGCTTTCTTT.

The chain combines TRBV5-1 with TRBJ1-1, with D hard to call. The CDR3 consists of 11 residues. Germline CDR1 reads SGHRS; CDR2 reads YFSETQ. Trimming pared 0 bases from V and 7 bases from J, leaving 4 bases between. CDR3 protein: CASSLDSEAFF. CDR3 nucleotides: TGCGCCAGCAGCTTGGACAGTGAAGCTTTCTTT.

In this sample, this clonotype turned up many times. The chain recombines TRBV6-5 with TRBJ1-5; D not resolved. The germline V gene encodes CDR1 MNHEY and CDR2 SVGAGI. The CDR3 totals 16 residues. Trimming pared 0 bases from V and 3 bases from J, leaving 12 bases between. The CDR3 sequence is CASSYSAGGLNQPQHF. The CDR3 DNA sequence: TGTGCCAGCAGTTACTCGGCGGGCGGACTCAATCAGCCCCAGCATTTT.

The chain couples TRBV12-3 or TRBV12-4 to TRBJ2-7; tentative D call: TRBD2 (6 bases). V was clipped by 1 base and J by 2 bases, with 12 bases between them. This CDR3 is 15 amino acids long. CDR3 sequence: CASSLGGMGPYEQYF. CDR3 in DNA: TGTGCCAGCAGTTTAGGCGGGATGGGGCCCTACGAGCAGTACTTC.

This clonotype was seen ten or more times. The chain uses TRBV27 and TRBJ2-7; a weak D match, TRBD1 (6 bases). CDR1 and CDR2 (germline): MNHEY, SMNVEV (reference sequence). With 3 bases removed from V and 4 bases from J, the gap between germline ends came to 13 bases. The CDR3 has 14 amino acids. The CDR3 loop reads CASSLGRGAYEQYF. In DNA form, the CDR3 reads TGTGCCAGCAGTTTGGGCAGGGGAGCTTACGAGCAGTACTTC.

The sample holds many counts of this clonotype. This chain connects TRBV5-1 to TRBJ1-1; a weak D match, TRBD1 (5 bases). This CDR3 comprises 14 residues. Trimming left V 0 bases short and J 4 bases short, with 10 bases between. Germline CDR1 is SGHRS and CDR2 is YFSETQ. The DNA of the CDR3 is TGCGCCAGCAGCTTGGTGGGCCAGGGCACTGAAGCTTTCTTT. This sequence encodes CASSLVGQGTEAFF.

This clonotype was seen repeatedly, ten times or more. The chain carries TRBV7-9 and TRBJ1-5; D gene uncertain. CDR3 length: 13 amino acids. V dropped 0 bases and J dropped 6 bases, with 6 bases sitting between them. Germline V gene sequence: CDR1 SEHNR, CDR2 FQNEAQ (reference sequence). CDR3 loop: CASSLALGQPQHF. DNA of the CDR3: TGTGCCAGCAGCTTAGCCTTAGGTCAGCCCCAGCATTTT.

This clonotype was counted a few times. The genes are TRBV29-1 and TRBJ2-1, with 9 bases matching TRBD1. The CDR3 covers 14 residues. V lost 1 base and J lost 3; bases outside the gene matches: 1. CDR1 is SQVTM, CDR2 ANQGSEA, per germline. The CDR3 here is CSVEGTGVYNEQFF. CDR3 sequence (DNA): TGCAGCGTTGAAGGGACAGGGGTCTACAATGAGCAGTTCTTC.

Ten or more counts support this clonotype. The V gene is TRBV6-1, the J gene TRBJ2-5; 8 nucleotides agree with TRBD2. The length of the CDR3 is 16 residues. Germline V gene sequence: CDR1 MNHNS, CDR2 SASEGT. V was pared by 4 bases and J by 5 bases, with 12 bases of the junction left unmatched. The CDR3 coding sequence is TGTGCCAGCAGTGGGGCGGTTAGCGGGACGGGGGAGACCCAGTACTTC. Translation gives CASSGAVSGTGETQYF.

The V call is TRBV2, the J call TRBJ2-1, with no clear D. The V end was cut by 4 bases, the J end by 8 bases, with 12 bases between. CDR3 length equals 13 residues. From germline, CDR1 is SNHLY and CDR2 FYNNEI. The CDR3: CASSVDWVDEQFF. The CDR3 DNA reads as TGTGCCAGCAGTGTCGATTGGGTGGATGAGCAGTTCTTC.

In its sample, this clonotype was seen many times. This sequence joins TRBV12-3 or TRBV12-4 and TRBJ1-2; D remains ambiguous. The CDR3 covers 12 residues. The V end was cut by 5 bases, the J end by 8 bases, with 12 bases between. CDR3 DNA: TGTGCCAGCAGTGAGCCGACAAGCGGCTACACCTTC. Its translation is CASSEPTSGYTF.